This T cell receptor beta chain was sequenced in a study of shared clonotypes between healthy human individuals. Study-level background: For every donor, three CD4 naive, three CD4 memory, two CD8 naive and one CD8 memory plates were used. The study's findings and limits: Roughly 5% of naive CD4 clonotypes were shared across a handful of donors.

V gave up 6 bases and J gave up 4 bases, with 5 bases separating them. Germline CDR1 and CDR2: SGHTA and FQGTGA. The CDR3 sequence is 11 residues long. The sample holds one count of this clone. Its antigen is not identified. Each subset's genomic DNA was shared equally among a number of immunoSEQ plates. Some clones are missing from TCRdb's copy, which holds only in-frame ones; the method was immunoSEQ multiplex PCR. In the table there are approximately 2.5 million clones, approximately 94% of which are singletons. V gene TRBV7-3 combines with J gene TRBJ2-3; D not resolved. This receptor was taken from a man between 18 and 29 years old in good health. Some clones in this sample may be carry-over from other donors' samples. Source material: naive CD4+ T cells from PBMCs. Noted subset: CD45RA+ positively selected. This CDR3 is CASSVSDTQYF. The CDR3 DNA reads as TGTGCCAGCAGTGTATCAGATACGCAGTATTTT.